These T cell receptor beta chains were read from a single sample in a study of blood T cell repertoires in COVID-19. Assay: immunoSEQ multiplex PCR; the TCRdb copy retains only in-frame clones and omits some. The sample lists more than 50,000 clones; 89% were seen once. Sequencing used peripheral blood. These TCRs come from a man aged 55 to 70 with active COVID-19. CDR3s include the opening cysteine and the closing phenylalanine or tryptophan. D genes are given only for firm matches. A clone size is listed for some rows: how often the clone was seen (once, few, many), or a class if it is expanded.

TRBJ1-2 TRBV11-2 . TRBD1 CASSPGTGPYGYTF TGTGCCAGCAGCCCCGGGACAGGGCCATATGGCTACACCTTC
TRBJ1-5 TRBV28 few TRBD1 CASNSDRGNQPQHF TGTGCCAGCAATTCGGACAGGGGCAATCAGCCCCAGCATTTT
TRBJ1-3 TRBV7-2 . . CASSHPQGSGNTIYF TGTGCCAGCAGCCATCCTCAGGGTTCTGGAAACACCATATATTTT
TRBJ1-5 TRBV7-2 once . CASSLDSQPQHF TGTGCCAGCAGCTTAGACAGCCAGCCCCAGCATTTT
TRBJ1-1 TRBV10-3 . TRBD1 CAIAGQVHRGSMNTEAFF TGTGCCATCGCGGGACAGGTACACCGGGGGAGTATGAACACTGAAGCTTTCTTT
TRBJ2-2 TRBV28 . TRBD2 CASSPPSGRAHTGELFF TGTGCCAGCAGCCCACCTAGCGGGAGGGCCCACACCGGGGAGCTGTTTTTT
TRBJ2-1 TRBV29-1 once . CSVGGARSYNEQFF TGCAGCGTGGGAGGTGCCCGTTCCTACAATGAGCAGTTCTTC
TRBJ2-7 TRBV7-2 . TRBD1 CASSLGTGNYEQYF TGTGCCAGCAGCTTAGGGACAGGGAACTACGAGCAGTACTTC
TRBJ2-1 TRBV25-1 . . CASSGHGGRLAQFF TGTGCCAGCAGTGGTCATGGGGGCCGGCTAGCGCAGTTCTTC
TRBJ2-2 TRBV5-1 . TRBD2 CASSLAVRAGGTFGGELFF TGCGCCAGCAGCTTGGCCGTTCGCGCGGGAGGGACGTTTGGCGGGGAGCTGTTTTTT
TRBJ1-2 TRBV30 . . CAWSGTLTGGYTF TGTGCCTGGAGTGGTACCCTCACCGGTGGCTACACCTTC
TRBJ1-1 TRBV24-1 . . CATSDGGAPSTEAFF TGTGCCACCAGTGACGGTGGGGCCCCGAGCACTGAAGCTTTCTTT
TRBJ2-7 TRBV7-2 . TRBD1 CASSSDRGSYEQYF TGTGCCAGCAGCTCAGACAGGGGCTCCTACGAGCAGTACTTC
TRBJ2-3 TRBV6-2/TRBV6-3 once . CASSSPRTVTDTQYF TGTGCCAGCAGTTCCCCAAGGACAGTCACAGATACGCAGTATTTT
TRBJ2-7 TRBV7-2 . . CASRGPGSYEQYF TGTGCCAGCAGAGGACCGGGGTCCTACGAGCAGTACTTC
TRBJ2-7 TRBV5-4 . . CASSLAGGDEQYF TGTGCCAGCAGCTTGGCCGGGGGAGACGAGCAGTACTTC
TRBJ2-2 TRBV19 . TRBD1 CASSDRDRVNTGELFF TGTGCCAGTAGCGACCGGGACAGGGTGAACACCGGGGAGCTGTTTTTT
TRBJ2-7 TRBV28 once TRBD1 CASSSPGGTGEQYF TGTGCCAGCAGTTCCCCAGGGGGCACTGGCGAGCAGTACTTC
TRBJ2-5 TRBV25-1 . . CASSGHRGGWETQYF TGTGCCAGCAGTGGACACAGGGGGGGTTGGGAGACCCAGTACTTC
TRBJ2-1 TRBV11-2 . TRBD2 CASSLLIGGRALDEQFF TGTGCCAGCAGCTTACTTATCGGCGGGAGAGCTCTGGATGAGCAGTTCTTC
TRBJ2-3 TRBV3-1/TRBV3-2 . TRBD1 CASSQDRGPTDTQYF TGTGCCAGCAGCCAAGACAGGGGGCCCACAGATACGCAGTATTTT
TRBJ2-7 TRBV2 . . CASSGPGYEQYF TGTGCCAGCAGTGGGCCGGGGTACGAGCAGTACTTC
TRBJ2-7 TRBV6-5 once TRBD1 CASSYSGGSYEQYF TGTGCCAGCAGTTATTCAGGGGGCTCCTACGAGCAGTACTTC
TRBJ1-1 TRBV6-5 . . CASSYSEGRTEAFF TGTGCCAGCAGTTACTCGGAGGGGCGGACTGAAGCTTTCTTT
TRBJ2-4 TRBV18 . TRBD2 CASSPVTSGRARGNIQYF TGTGCCAGCTCACCGGTTACTAGCGGGAGGGCCAGGGGAAACATTCAGTACTTC
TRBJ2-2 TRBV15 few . CATSRGQVNTGELFF TGTGCCACCAGCAGAGGGCAGGTGAACACCGGGGAGCTGTTTTTT
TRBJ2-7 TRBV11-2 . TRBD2 CASSSLAGVEQYF TGTGCCAGCAGCTCACTAGCGGGAGTTGAGCAGTACTTC
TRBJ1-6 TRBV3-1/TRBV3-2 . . CASSQDRKNSPLHF TGTGCCAGCAGCCAAGACAGGAAGAATTCACCCCTCCACTTT
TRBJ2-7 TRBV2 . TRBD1 CASSVQGAKYEQYF TGTGCCAGCAGTGTGCAGGGGGCTAAGTACGAGCAGTACTTC
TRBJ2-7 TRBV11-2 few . CASSLSNGGNEQYF TGTGCCAGCAGCTTAAGTAATGGAGGGAACGAGCAGTACTTC
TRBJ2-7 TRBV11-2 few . CASSFGMARGMGEQYF TGTGCCAGCAGCTTCGGGATGGCGAGAGGGATGGGCGAGCAGTACTTC
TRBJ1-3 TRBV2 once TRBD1 CASVWDRGGNTIYF TGTGCCAGCGTATGGGACAGGGGAGGAAACACCATATATTTT
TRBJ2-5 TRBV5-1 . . CASSSDRRETQYF TGCGCCAGCAGCTCCGACAGGAGAGAGACCCAGTACTTC
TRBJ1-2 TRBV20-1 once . CSGLIYGYTF TGCAGTGGACTGATTTATGGCTACACCTTC
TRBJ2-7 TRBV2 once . CASSELRGAGEQYF TGTGCCAGCAGCGAACTCCGGGGCGCGGGGGAGCAGTACTTC